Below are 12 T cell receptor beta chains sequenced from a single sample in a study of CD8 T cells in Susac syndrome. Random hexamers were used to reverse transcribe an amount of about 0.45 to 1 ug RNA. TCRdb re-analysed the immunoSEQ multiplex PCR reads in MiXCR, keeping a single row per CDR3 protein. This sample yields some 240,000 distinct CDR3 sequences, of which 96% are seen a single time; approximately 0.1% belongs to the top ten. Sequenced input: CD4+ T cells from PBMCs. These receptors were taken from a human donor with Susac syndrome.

This CDR3 reads CASSYSISDTQYF. The CDR3 DNA sequence: TGTGCCAGCAGTTACTCGATCTCGGATACGCAGTATTTT. This sequence joins TRBV6-2 or TRBV6-3 and TRBJ2-3; no clear D. Germline CDR1 reads MNHEY; CDR2 reads SVGEGT. The CDR3 spans 13 residues. Deletions cut 0 bases from V and 6 bases from J, with 7 bases between.

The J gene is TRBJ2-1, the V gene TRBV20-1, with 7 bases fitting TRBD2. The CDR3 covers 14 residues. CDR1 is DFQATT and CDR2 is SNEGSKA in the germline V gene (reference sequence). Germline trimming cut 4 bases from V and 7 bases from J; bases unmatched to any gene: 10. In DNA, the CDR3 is TGCAGTGCTACCCGGGGCGGGAGTTGGAATGAGCAGTTCTTC. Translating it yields CSATRGGSWNEQFF.

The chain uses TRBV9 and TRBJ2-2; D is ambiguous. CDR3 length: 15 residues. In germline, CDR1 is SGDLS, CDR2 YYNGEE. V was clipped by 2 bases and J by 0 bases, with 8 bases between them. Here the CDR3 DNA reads TGTGCCAGCAGCGTGAGGAGCACGAACACCGGGGAGCTGTTTTTT. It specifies CASSVRSTNTGELFF.

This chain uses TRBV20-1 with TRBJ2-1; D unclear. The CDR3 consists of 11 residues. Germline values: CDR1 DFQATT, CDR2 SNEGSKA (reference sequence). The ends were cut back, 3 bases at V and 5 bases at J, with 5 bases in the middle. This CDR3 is CSARNNNEQFF. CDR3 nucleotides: TGCAGTGCTAGGAATAACAATGAGCAGTTCTTC.

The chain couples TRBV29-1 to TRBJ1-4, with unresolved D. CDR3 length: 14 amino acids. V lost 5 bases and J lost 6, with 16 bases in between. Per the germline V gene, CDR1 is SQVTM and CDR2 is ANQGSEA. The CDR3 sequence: CSVLQTQADEKLFF. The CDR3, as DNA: TGCAGCGTTCTACAGACACAAGCCGATGAAAAACTGTTTTTT.

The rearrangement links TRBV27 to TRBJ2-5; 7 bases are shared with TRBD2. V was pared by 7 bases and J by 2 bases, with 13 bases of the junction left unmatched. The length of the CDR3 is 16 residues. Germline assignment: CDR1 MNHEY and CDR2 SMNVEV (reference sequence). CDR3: CASTTGLAALQETQYF. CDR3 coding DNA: TGTGCCAGCACCACGGGGCTAGCGGCACTTCAAGAGACCCAGTACTTC.

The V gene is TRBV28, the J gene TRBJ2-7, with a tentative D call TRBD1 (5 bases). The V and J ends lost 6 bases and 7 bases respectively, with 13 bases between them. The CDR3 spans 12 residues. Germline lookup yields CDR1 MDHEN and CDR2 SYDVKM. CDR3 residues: CASRIPQGEQYF. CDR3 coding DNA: TGTGCCAGCAGAATCCCGCAGGGTGAGCAGTACTTC. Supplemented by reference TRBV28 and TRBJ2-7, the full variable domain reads DVKVTQSSRYLVKRTGEKVFLECVQDMDHENMFWYRQDPGLGLRLIYFSYDVKMKEKGDIPEGYSVSREKKERFSLILESASTNQTSMYLCASRIPQGEQYFGPGTRLTVT.

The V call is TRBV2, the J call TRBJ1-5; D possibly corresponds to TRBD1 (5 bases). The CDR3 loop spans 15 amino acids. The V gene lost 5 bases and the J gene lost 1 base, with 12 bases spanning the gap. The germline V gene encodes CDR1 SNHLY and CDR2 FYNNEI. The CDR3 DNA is TGTGCCAGCAGTAAGGGACGGAGAAGCAATCAGCCCCAGCATTTT. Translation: CASSKGRRSNQPQHF.

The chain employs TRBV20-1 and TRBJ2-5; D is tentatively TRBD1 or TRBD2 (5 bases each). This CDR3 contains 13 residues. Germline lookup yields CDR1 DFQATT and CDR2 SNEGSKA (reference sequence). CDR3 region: CSIPGRPRETQYF. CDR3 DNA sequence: TGCAGCATACCGGGACGGCCCCGAGAGACCCAGTACTTC.

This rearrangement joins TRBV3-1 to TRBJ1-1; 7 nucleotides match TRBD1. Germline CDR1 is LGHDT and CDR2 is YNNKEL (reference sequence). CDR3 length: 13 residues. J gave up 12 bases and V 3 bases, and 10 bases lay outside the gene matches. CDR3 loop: CASSHLEDRRTFF. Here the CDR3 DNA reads TGTGCCAGCAGCCACCTTGAGGACAGGAGAACTTTCTTT.

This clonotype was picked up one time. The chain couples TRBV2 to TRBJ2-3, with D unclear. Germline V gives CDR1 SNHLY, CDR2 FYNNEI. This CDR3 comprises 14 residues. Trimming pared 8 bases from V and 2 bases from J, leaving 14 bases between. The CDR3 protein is CASRSNRNTDTQYF. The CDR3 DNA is TGTGCCAGCCGGTCGAACAGAAACACAGATACGCAGTATTTT.

CDR3 nucleotide sequence: TGTGCCTGGGGGGGAGGCACTGAAGCTTTCTTT. It translates to CAWGGGTEAFF. The V and J genes are TRBV30 and TRBJ1-1; D might be TRBD1 (5 bases). The length of the CDR3 is 11 residues. Trimming pared 5 bases from V and 4 bases from J, leaving 8 bases between. Germline lookup yields CDR1 GTSNPN and CDR2 SVGIG (reference sequence). Full variable domain (remainder filled in from reference TRBV30 and TRBJ1-1): SQTIHQWPATLVQPVGSPLSLECTVEGTSNPNLYWYRQAAGRGLQLLFYSVGIGQISSEVPQNLSASRPQDRQFILSSKKLLLSDSGFYLCAWGGGTEAFFGQGTRLTVV.